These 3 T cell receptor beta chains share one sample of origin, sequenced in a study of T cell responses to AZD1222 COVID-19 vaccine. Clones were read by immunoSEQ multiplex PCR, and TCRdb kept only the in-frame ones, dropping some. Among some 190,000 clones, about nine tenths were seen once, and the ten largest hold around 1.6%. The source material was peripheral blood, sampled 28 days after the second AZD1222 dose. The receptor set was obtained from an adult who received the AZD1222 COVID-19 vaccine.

CDR3 DNA: TGTGCCTGGAGTACAGCCCATGAAAAACTGTTTTTT. It translates to CAWSTAHEKLFF. This chain connects TRBV30 to TRBJ1-4; D unclear. Germline V gene sequence: CDR1 GTSNPN, CDR2 SVGIG (reference sequence). This CDR3 region has 12 residues. V lost 2 bases and J lost 6, with 7 bases in between.

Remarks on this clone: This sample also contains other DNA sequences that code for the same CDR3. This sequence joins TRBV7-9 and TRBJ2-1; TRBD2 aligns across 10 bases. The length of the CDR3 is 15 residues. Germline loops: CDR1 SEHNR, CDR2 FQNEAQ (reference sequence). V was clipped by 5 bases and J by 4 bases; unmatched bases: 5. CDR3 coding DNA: TGTGCCAGCAGCCTACTAGCGGGGAGGTACAATGAGCAGTTCTTC. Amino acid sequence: CASSLLAGRYNEQFF.

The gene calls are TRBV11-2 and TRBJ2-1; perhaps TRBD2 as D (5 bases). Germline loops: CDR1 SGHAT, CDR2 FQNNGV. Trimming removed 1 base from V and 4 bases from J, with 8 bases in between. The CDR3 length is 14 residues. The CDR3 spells CASSLVPGYNEQFF. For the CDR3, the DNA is TGTGCCAGCAGCTTAGTTCCGGGATACAATGAGCAGTTCTTC.